This TCR beta chain was retrieved from a study of CXCR3-negative and CXCR3-positive naive CD8 T cells. The libraries of TRB cDNA were constructed through 5' RACE using UMI labels. TCRdb re-called the 5' RACE reads and gives one entry per CDR3 protein, without DNA. Its table lists over 55,000 distinct CDR3 sequences. Looked up from germline, CDR1 is SGHVS and CDR2 is FNYEAQ. This CDR3 contains 16 residues. With regard to this clonotype: Antigen: not known.

Study findings and constraints: For CXCR3-positive naive cells, TRB CDR3s were more hydrophobic than those of CXCR3-negative naive cells. Within a donor, both naive subsets shared TRBV-TRBJ usage, unlike memory cells. Cryopreserved cells showed partially decreased CXCR3 expression, and most assays used fresh PBMCs.

CD45RO-CCR7+CD27+CD95- marked naive CD8+ T cells. The specimen sequenced was naive CXCR3+ CD8+ T cells from blood. This sample's subset: CD45RO-CCR7+CD27+CD95- naive CD8+ T cells expressing CXCR3 (TNR3+). The chain carries TRBV7-6 and TRBJ1-5; checking the TCRdb D call of TRBD1 is not possible without DNA. The sequence was collected from a human donor in good health. Some clones in this sample may be carry-over from other donors' samples. CDR3 in amino acids: CASSLAGDRSNQPQHF.